The clone carrying this T cell receptor beta chain was recorded many times. The sample originates from a study of neurological immune-mediated disorders. The CDR3 spans 15 residues. V was trimmed by 7 bases and J by 6 bases, leaving 21 bases between them. Germline lookup yields CDR1 SEHNR and CDR2 FQNEAQ (reference sequence). TCRdb recomputed calls from the 5' RACE reads with MiXCR, one row per CDR3 protein. The table lists tens of thousands of distinct CDR3 sequences, 2.6% of them singletons. The V gene is TRBV7-9, the J gene TRBJ1-1; tentatively, D is TRBD1 (5 bases). The receptor was isolated from a woman in her twenties or thirties with multiple sclerosis. Source material: PBMCs. The CDR3 here is CASTNPGRGTAEAFF. The CDR3 nucleotides are TGTGCCAGCACCAACCCCGGCCGGGGGACGGCTGAAGCTTTCTTT.